This T cell receptor (beta chain) is drawn from a study of shared clonotypes between healthy human individuals. Genomic DNA from each subset was divided evenly over several immunoSEQ plates. Assay: immunoSEQ multiplex PCR; the TCRdb copy retains only in-frame clones and omits some. The sample includes 950,000 to 1,100,000 clones, about 84% of them seen just once. The CDR3 covers 13 residues. V dropped 4 bases and J dropped 5 bases, with 12 bases sitting between them. The germline gives CDR1 SGHRS, CDR2 YFSETQ. The rearrangement joins TRBV5-1 to TRBJ1-1; D remains unclear. The sequence derives from a man aged 18 to 30 in good health. Some clones in this sample may be carry-over from other donors' samples. Sequencing used memory CD4+ T cells from PBMCs. The subset denotes: CD45RA-negative fraction. The CDR3 nucleotides read TGCGCCAGCAGCCTCCTCACAAGTACTGAAGCTTTCTTT. It specifies CASSLLTSTEAFF.